Following are 28 T cell receptor beta chains from one sample sequenced in a study of blood T cell repertoires in COVID-19. Repertoires were generated with immunoSEQ multiplex PCR, while TCRdb's copy carries only in-frame clones and drops some. The table has about 20,000 clones, 90% seen once; the top ten hold 2.5% to 3%. Sequencing was done on a sample of peripheral blood. These receptors all stem from a man aged 65 to 85 with acute or convalescent COVID-19.

This chain links TRBV5-4 with TRBJ1-1; the D is unclear. The CDR3 runs 13 residues. V gave up 0 bases and J gave up 1 base, with 4 bases separating them. The germline V gene has CDR1 SGHNT and CDR2 YYREEE (reference sequence). Here the CDR3 reads CASSLAGNTEAFF. CDR3 sequence (DNA): TGTGCCAGCAGCTTGGCAGGGAACACTGAAGCTTTCTTT. Variable domain in full (rest from reference TRBV5-4 and TRBJ1-1): ETGVTQSPTHLIKTRGQQVTLRCSSQSGHNTVSWYQQALGQGPQFIFQYYREEENGRGNFPPRFSGLQFPNYSSELNVNALELDDSALYLCASSLAGNTEAFFGQGTRLTVV.

This sequence joins TRBV10-3 and TRBJ1-1; D is perhaps TRBD1 (6 bases). The CDR3 runs to 14 residues. Trimming pared 3 bases from V and 4 bases from J, leaving 12 bases between. Germline assignment: CDR1 ENHRY and CDR2 SYGVKD. CDR3 sequence (DNA): TGTGCCATCAGTGACAGGGGAATGGGCACTGAAGCTTTCTTT. Protein sequence: CAISDRGMGTEAFF.

The chain recombines TRBV6-2 or TRBV6-3 with TRBJ1-1; 9 bases are a match to TRBD1. CDR3 length: 15 residues. V shed 5 bases and J 5 bases; nucleotides not matched to a gene: 9. Germline V CDR1 and CDR2: MNHEY, SVGEGT. Here the CDR3 reads CASSDGTGLGTEAFF. CDR3 nucleotides: TGTGCCAGCAGTGACGGGACAGGGCTGGGGACTGAAGCTTTCTTT.

The table lists this clone with a count of one. V usage is TRBV4-3 and J usage is TRBJ1-2, with 10 bases aligning to TRBD1. Germline lookup yields CDR1 LGHNA and CDR2 YSLEER. The V gene end was trimmed by 4 bases and the J gene end by 7 bases; junction bases not matched to a gene: 12. The length of the CDR3 is 16 residues. The CDR3 bases are TGCGCCAGCAGCCGAGAAATAGGACAGGGGGATCGTGGCTACACCTTC. It encodes CASSREIGQGDRGYTF.

The V and J genes are TRBV6-5 and TRBJ2-1; TRBD2 agrees at 7 bases. The CDR3 loop spans 15 amino acids. Germline V gene lookup returns CDR1 MNHEY and CDR2 SVGAGI. The V and J ends lost 9 bases and 0 bases, in that order; junction bases with no gene match: 8. CDR3 sequence (DNA): TGTGCCAGTACCCAGCGGGATGTCTCCTACAATGAGCAGTTCTTC. Amino acids: CASTQRDVSYNEQFF.

This clone showed up just once. The chain is built from TRBV5-8 and TRBJ2-6; TRBD1 agrees at 7 bases. The CDR3 sequence is 17 residues long. V shed 3 bases, J shed 0 bases, and the junction held 6 bases outside the gene matches. Germline-derived CDR1 and CDR2 are SGHTS and YDEGEE. Here the CDR3 DNA reads TGTGCCAGCAGCTCGGGGACAGACAACTCTGGGGCCAACGTCCTGACTTTC. Its translation is CASSSGTDNSGANVLTF.

This rearrangement joins TRBV7-2 to TRBJ1-3, with TRBD1 as a possible D gene (6 bases). The V and J ends lost 5 bases and 0 bases respectively, with 14 bases between them. This CDR3 has 16 amino acids. Looked up from germline, CDR1 is SGHTA and CDR2 is FQGNSA. This CDR3 is CASSRGRQVSGNTIYF. The CDR3 DNA is TGTGCCAGCAGCCGTGGCAGACAGGTCTCTGGAAACACCATATATTTT. The full variable domain, rest sourced from reference TRBV7-2 and TRBJ1-3, is GAGVSQSPSNKVTEKGKDVELRCDPISGHTALYWYRQSLGQGLEFLIYFQGNSAPDKSGLPSDRFSAERTGGSVSTLTIQRTQQEDSAVYLCASSRGRQVSGNTIYFGEGSWLTVV.

This clone was counted once. The rearrangement uses TRBV3-1 (or the pseudogene TRBV3-2) and TRBJ1-1; TRBD1 agrees at 8 bases. Germline loops: CDR1 LGHDT, CDR2 YNNKEL (reference sequence). The V segment lost 5 bases and the J segment 5 bases; nucleotides outside the gene matches: 7. The CDR3 loop spans 14 amino acids. CDR3 sequence (DNA): TGTGCCAGCAGCTCGATAGGACAGGGAACTGAAGCTTTCTTT. This sequence encodes CASSSIGQGTEAFF.

The V gene is TRBV9, the J gene TRBJ2-3, with 10 bases lining up with TRBD2. The CDR3 has 16 amino acids. With 4 bases clipped from V and 2 bases from J, the junction kept 7 bases outside the gene matches. Germline CDR1 reads SGDLS; CDR2 reads YYNGEE. In DNA, the CDR3 is TGTGCCAGCAGCCCCGTAGCGGGGGGCCCCACAGATACGCAGTATTTT. Translated, it gives CASSPVAGGPTDTQYF.

This clone was recorded only once. This chain joins TRBV6-1 and TRBJ1-2; 8 bases map to TRBD1. V shed 3 bases and J 8 bases; nucleotides not matched to a gene: 8. This CDR3 is 14 amino acids long. The germline CDR1 and CDR2 sequences are MNHNS and SASEGT. CDR3 DNA sequence: TGTGCCAGCAGTGAGGTGACAGGGGCTAGAGGCTACACCTTC. It yields the protein CASSEVTGARGYTF.

V usage is TRBV25-1 and J usage is TRBJ2-2; 7 bases line up with TRBD1. Germline assignment: CDR1 MGHDK and CDR2 SYGVNS. After removal of 10 bases from V and 1 base from J, the junction contained 3 bases not matched to a gene. This CDR3 region has 13 residues. CDR3 sequence (DNA): TGTGCCATCGGACAGGAGAACACCGGGGAGCTGTTTTTT. Protein sequence: CAIGQENTGELFF.

The chain employs TRBV18 and TRBJ2-2; the match to TRBD1 covers 7 bases. CDR1 and CDR2 (germline): KGHSH, LQKENI. The ends lost 5 bases at V and 6 bases at J; junction bases unmatched: 6. This CDR3 is 14 amino acids long. The DNA for the CDR3 is TGTGCCAGCTCATCCCGGGACAGCTCCGGGGAGCTGTTTTTT. Translating it yields CASSSRDSSGELFF.

This clone was picked up one time. The chain uses TRBV6-2 or TRBV6-3 and TRBJ1-2, with a weak D call TRBD1 (6 bases). The CDR3 has 14 amino acids. V lost 5 bases and J lost 8, with 18 bases in between. CDR1 is MNHEY and CDR2 is SVGEGT in the germline V gene. The CDR3: CASSVQTTGGGYTF. The CDR3, as DNA: TGTGCCAGCAGTGTACAAACGACAGGAGGCGGCTACACCTTC.

This clone occurred a few times. The rearrangement uses TRBV3-1 (or the pseudogene TRBV3-2) and TRBJ1-6; D unclear. Germline V gene sequence: CDR1 LGHDT, CDR2 YNNKEL (reference sequence). V shed 4 bases and J shed 8 bases, with 6 bases lying between them. The CDR3 totals 12 residues. The CDR3 region has the DNA TGTGCCAGCAGCCCGGCGGATTCACCCCTCCACTTT. It yields the protein CASSPADSPLHF.

The V and J genes are TRBV10-2 and TRBJ1-5; 8 nucleotides match TRBD1. Unmatched junction bases numbered 1, after V lost 6 bases and J lost 3 bases. The CDR3 sequence is 13 residues long. Looked up from germline, CDR1 is WSHSY and CDR2 is SAAADI. CDR3 loop: CASRDRDNQPQHF. The CDR3 DNA follows: TGCGCCAGCAGGGACAGGGACAATCAGCCCCAGCATTTT.

Here the CDR3 reads CASTTRGQGGYNSPLHF. CDR3 nucleotide sequence: TGTGCCAGTACCACACGCGGACAGGGCGGTTATAATTCACCCCTCCACTTT. This chain joins TRBV19 and TRBJ1-6, with 8 bases lining up with TRBD1. V lost 7 bases to trimming and J lost 4 bases; unmatched junction nucleotides: 12. The CDR3 loop spans 17 amino acids. Per the germline V gene, CDR1 is LNHDA and CDR2 is SQIVND (reference sequence).

The rearrangement joins TRBV4-3 to TRBJ1-4; D is unresolved. The length of the CDR3 is 16 residues. V lost 0 bases and J lost 5, with 13 bases in between. Germline CDR1 reads LGHNA; CDR2 reads YSLEER. CDR3 nucleotide sequence: TGCGCCAGCAGCCAAGACTCTCCCGGAGGCAATGAAAAACTGTTTTTT. Protein: CASSQDSPGGNEKLFF.

The J gene is TRBJ2-1, the V gene TRBV28, with 10 bases that match TRBD2. CDR1 is MDHEN and CDR2 is SYDVKM in the germline V gene. The CDR3 is 16 residues long. V was pared by 5 bases and J by 8 bases, with 12 bases of the junction left unmatched. The CDR3 loop is CASSPTRSGRGDEQFF. As DNA, the CDR3 is TGTGCCAGCAGTCCGACTAGGAGCGGGAGGGGAGATGAGCAGTTCTTC.

The chain employs TRBV25-1 and TRBJ1-5, with D unclear. Germline V gene sequence: CDR1 MGHDK, CDR2 SYGVNS. This CDR3 comprises 15 residues. Trimming removed 4 bases at V and 0 bases at J, with 10 bases between. The CDR3 protein is CASSARKDSNQPQHF. For the CDR3, the DNA is TGTGCCAGCAGTGCCAGAAAAGATAGCAATCAGCCCCAGCATTTT. Combining the CDR3 with reference TRBV25-1 and TRBJ1-5 gives the whole variable domain EADIYQTPRYLVIGTGKKITLECSQTMGHDKMYWYQQDPGMELHLIHYSYGVNSTEKGDLSSESTVSRIRTEHFPLTLESARPSHTSQYLCASSARKDSNQPQHFGDGTRLSIL.

This chain joins TRBV7-2 and TRBJ1-6; TRBD1 aligns across 10 bases. V gave up 1 base and J gave up 7 bases; unmatched junction bases: 4. Germline loops: CDR1 SGHTA, CDR2 FQGNSA. The CDR3 has 16 amino acids. This chain's CDR3 is CASSLGPGQGNSPLHF. The CDR3, as DNA: TGTGCCAGCAGCTTAGGACCGGGACAGGGGAATTCACCCCTCCACTTT. Looking up the rest from reference TRBV7-2 and TRBJ1-6 gives the full variable domain: GAGVSQSPSNKVTEKGKDVELRCDPISGHTALYWYRQSLGQGLEFLIYFQGNSAPDKSGLPSDRFSAERTGGSVSTLTIQRTQQEDSAVYLCASSLGPGQGNSPLHFGNGTRLTVT.

Written as DNA, the CDR3 is TGTGCCAGCAGTTTAAGTCCGGAGTACTTCTACGAGCAGTACTTC. Translation: CASSLSPEYFYEQYF. The chain joins TRBV28 to TRBJ2-7; D gene ambiguous. CDR1 MDHEN and CDR2 SYDVKM come from the germline V gene. With 2 bases removed from V and 3 bases from J, the gap between germline ends came to 14 bases. CDR3 length equals 15 residues.

J is TRBJ2-1 and V is TRBV9, with TRBD2 identical over 7 bases. There are 15 residues in the CDR3. Germline-derived CDR1 and CDR2 are SGDLS and YYNGEE. Trimming cost V 4 bases and J 7 bases; bases outside gene matches: 11. In DNA, the CDR3 is TGTGCCAGCAGCCCCTCGGGAGGCGGAAAGAATGAGCAGTTCTTC. This codes for CASSPSGGGKNEQFF.

This chain joins TRBV10-1 and TRBJ2-1; 13 nucleotides agree with TRBD2. Germline V lookup: CDR1 WNHNN, CDR2 SYGVQD (reference sequence). The CDR3 has 19 residues. V shed 5 bases and J 7 bases; nucleotides not matched to a gene: 17. The CDR3 DNA reads TGCGCCAGCAGTAAAGGGACTAGCGGGAAATTCAACAGGTGGAATGAGCAGTTCTTC. Translating it yields CASSKGTSGKFNRWNEQFF.

The V call is TRBV7-9, the J call TRBJ1-3; 7 bases align to TRBD1. This CDR3 region has 17 residues. Germline values: CDR1 SEHNR, CDR2 FQNEAQ (reference sequence). V was clipped by 5 bases and J by 1 base; unmatched bases: 11. Written as DNA, the CDR3 is TGTGCCAGCAGCCGACAGGGAACCATCCTTTCTGGAAACACCATATATTTT. Residues: CASSRQGTILSGNTIYF.

J is TRBJ2-7 and V is TRBV10-2, with TRBD1 identical over 10 bases. The CDR3 runs 15 residues. J gave up 4 bases and V 6 bases, and 9 bases lay outside the gene matches. The germline V gene encodes CDR1 WSHSY and CDR2 SAAADI. CDR3 nucleotide sequence: TGCGCCAGCAGGGAGGGGGACAGGGGTTTGTACGAGCAGTACTTC. Translated: CASREGDRGLYEQYF.

The chain links TRBV28 to TRBJ2-1, with D perhaps matching TRBD2 (8 bases). CDR1 and CDR2 (germline): MDHEN, SYDVKM. The germline V and J ends were trimmed by 5 bases and 6 bases, with 23 bases remaining between them. The CDR3 is 17 residues long. CDR3 protein: CASSPGGAGVFSNEQFF. DNA for the CDR3: TGTGCCAGCAGTCCAGGGGGAGCGGGAGTTTTTAGCAATGAGCAGTTCTTC. The variable domain in full, with the rest retrieved from reference TRBV28 and TRBJ2-1, is DVKVTQSSRYLVKRTGEKVFLECVQDMDHENMFWYRQDPGLGLRLIYFSYDVKMKEKGDIPEGYSVSREKKERFSLILESASTNQTSMYLCASSPGGAGVFSNEQFFGPGTRLTVL.

The rearrangement uses TRBV16 and TRBJ2-6; possible D gene TRBD2, 6 bases. From germline, CDR1 is KGHSY and CDR2 FQNENV. Trimming removed 0 bases from V and 2 bases from J, with 8 bases in between. The CDR3 is made up of 16 amino acids. The CDR3 sequence is CASSQSRGPGANVLTF. The CDR3 DNA sequence: TGTGCCAGCAGCCAATCGCGGGGTCCTGGGGCCAACGTCCTGACTTTC. Complete variable domain (other parts from reference TRBV16 and TRBJ2-6): GEEVAQTPKHLVRGEGQKAKLYCAPIKGHSYVFWYQQVLKNEFKFLISFQNENVFDETGMPKERFSAKCLPNSPCSLEIQATKLEDSAVYFCASSQSRGPGANVLTFGAGSRLTVL.

The chain is built from TRBV5-5 and TRBJ1-6, with 12 bases matching TRBD1. J gave up 8 bases and V 7 bases, and 4 bases lay outside the gene matches. The CDR3 is 14 residues long. Per germline, CDR1 SGHKS and CDR2 YYEKEE (reference sequence). CDR3 residues: CASGGTGGYSPLHF. The CDR3 coding sequence is TGTGCCAGCGGGGGGACAGGGGGCTATTCACCCCTCCACTTT.